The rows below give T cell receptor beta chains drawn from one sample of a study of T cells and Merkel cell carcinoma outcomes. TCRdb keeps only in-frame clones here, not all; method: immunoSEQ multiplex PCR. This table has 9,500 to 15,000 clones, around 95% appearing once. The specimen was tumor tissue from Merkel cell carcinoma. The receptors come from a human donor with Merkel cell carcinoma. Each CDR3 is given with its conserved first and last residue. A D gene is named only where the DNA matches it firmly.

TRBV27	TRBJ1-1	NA	CASSLWSRGGLIPNTEAFF	TGTGCCAGCAGTTTATGGAGTAGGGGCGGACTAATCCCGAACACTGAAGCTTTCTTT
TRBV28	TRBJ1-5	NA	CVSTGGTGAQHF	TGTGTCAGCACGGGAGGGACCGGGGCCCAGCATTTT
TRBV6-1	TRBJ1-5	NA	CAGRQTTGQPQHF	TGTGCCGGTAGACAGACTACAGGGCAGCCCCAGCATTTT
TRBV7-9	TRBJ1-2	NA	CASSLSGVSRGYTF	TGTGCCAGCAGCTTATCGGGGGTTTCGCGGGGCTACACCTTC
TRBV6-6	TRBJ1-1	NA	CASSYSPGEGEAFF	TGTGCCAGCAGTTACTCGCCGGGGGAGGGTGAAGCTTTCTTT
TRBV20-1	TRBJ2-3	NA	CSTHRGDTQYF	TGCAGTACCCATCGGGGGGATACGCAGTATTTT
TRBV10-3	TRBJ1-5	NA	CAISAGDQPQHF	TGTGCCATCAGTGCCGGGGATCAGCCCCAGCATTTT
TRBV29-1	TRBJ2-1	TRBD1	CSGDPGQGSYNEQFF	TGCAGCGGCGACCCGGGACAGGGGTCCTACAATGAGCAGTTCTTC
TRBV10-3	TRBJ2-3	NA	CAISSLGDGREDTQYF	TGTGCCATCAGTTCCTTAGGGGATGGCAGGGAAGATACGCAGTATTTT
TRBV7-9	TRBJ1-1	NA	CASSLAVLGANTEAFF	TGTGCCAGCAGCTTAGCAGTATTGGGGGCGAACACTGAAGCTTTCTTT
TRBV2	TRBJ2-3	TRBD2	CASQLAGGRNTQYF	TGTGCCAGCCAACTAGCGGGAGGTAGAAATACGCAGTATTTT
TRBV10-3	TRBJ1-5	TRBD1	CATGDSAYSNQPQHF	TGTGCCACCGGGGACAGCGCGTATAGCAATCAGCCCCAGCATTTT
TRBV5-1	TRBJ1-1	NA	CASSLGGGTEAFF	TGCGCCAGCAGCTTGGGAGGCGGCACTGAAGCTTTCTTT
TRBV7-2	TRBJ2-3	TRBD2	CASSARGGRGTDTQYF	TGTGCCAGCAGTGCCAGGGGCGGGAGGGGCACAGATACGCAGTATTTT
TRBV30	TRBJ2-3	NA	CAWVGRARADTQYF	TGTGCCTGGGTGGGAAGGGCGCGTGCAGATACGCAGTATTTT
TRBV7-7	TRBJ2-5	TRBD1	CASSLAQGTAYQETQYF	TGTGCCAGCAGCTTAGCGCAGGGGACAGCGTACCAAGAGACCCAGTACTTC